Shown below are 27 T cell receptor beta chains from a single sample sequenced in a study of cytomegalovirus exposure and HLA in healthy donors. This PCR relied on a set of 60 Vbeta primers and 13 Jbeta primers. Produced via immunoSEQ multiplex PCR; TCRdb's table is partial and in-frame only. The table shows about 130,000 clones, with around 78% occurring only once. The sequencing sample was made of PBMCs. The receptors shown here come from a man aged 35-49 years in good health and CMV-seronegative.

The rearrangement uses TRBV28 and TRBJ1-1, with 12 bases aligning to TRBD1. Germline lookup yields CDR1 MDHEN and CDR2 SYDVKM. J gave up 10 bases and V 3 bases, and 3 bases lay outside the gene matches. The CDR3 has 13 amino acids. CDR3 DNA sequence: TGTGCCAGCAGTTTGGGGGACAGGGGGCGAGCTTTCTTT. Translation: CASSLGDRGRAFF.

As for this clone: Compared with germline, one end of the junction differs, possibly owing to a read error. The chain couples TRBV7-9 to TRBJ2-7; no firm D call. The CDR3 is made up of 12 amino acids. Germline assignment: CDR1 SEHNR and CDR2 FQNEAQ (reference sequence). The DNA of the CDR3 is TGTTCCAGCAGCTTCGGTCAAACGGAGCAGTACTTC. It codes for CSSSFGQTEQYF.

A single count supports this clone. V and J are TRBV27 and TRBJ2-1; 7 bases map to TRBD2. V shed 3 bases, J shed 7 bases, and the junction held 12 bases outside the gene matches. The CDR3 is made up of 16 amino acids. Looked up from germline, CDR1 is MNHEY and CDR2 is SMNVEV (reference sequence). Here the CDR3 DNA reads TGTGCCAGCAGTTTTTATGGTCTAGCGGAAAGAAATGAGCAGTTCTTC. Translation gives CASSFYGLAERNEQFF.

The V call is TRBV28, the J call TRBJ2-5; maybe TRBD1 (6 bases). V was clipped by 4 bases and J by 5 bases, with 17 bases between them. The CDR3 has 15 residues. In germline, CDR1 is MDHEN, CDR2 SYDVKM. CDR3 loop: CASSSVTGRGETQYF. The CDR3 coding sequence is TGTGCCAGCAGTTCGGTGACAGGTCGAGGGGAGACCCAGTACTTC. The complete variable domain, with remaining parts taken from reference TRBV28 and TRBJ2-5, reads DVKVTQSSRYLVKRTGEKVFLECVQDMDHENMFWYRQDPGLGLRLIYFSYDVKMKEKGDIPEGYSVSREKKERFSLILESASTNQTSMYLCASSSVTGRGETQYFGPGTRLLVL.

Concerning this clone: Germline and junction disagree at one end, which may indicate a read error. V usage is TRBV7-9 and J usage is TRBJ1-5; 7 nucleotides line up with TRBD1. The CDR3 contains 14 residues. Germline assignment: CDR1 SEHNR and CDR2 FQNEAQ (reference sequence). The CDR3 is CTSSLGQDNQPQHF. The DNA of the CDR3 is TGTACCAGCAGCCTTGGACAGGACAATCAGCCCCAGCATTTT.

The CDR3 nucleotides are TGTGCCAGCAGCCCTACGGGGGGCACCAACACTGAAGCTTTCTTT. Its protein product is CASSPTGGTNTEAFF. This sequence joins TRBV5-4 and TRBJ1-1, with TRBD1 as a possible D gene (6 bases). The CDR3 totals 15 residues. Germline V gene lookup returns CDR1 SGHNT and CDR2 YYREEE (reference sequence). The ends were cut back, 4 bases at V and 2 bases at J, with 15 bases in the middle.

In its sample, this clone was seen a few times. The rearrangement links TRBV4-2 to TRBJ2-1; 7 bases line up with TRBD1. V was pared by 5 bases and J by 5 bases, with 6 bases of the junction left unmatched. CDR3 length: 14 amino acids. Germline CDR1 and CDR2: LGHNA and YNFKEQ. CDR3 sequence reads: CASSKPGTDNEQFF. The CDR3, as DNA: TGTGCCAGCAGCAAACCCGGGACAGACAATGAGCAGTTCTTC.

The genes are TRBV11-2 and TRBJ2-3; TRBD2 matches at 11 bases. The CDR3 has 12 residues. With V trimmed by 5 bases and J by 12 bases, 4 bases remained unmatched. Germline V lookup: CDR1 SGHAT, CDR2 FQNNGV. The CDR3 sequence is CASSALAGDQYF. CDR3 sequence (DNA): TGTGCCAGCAGCGCACTAGCGGGGGACCAGTATTTT.

The chain is built from TRBV11-1 and TRBJ2-3, with 12 bases fitting TRBD2. Germline V gene sequence: CDR1 SGHAT, CDR2 FQDESV (reference sequence). The J segment lost 5 bases and the V segment lost 5 bases, leaving 8 bases of the junction unmatched. This CDR3 region has 16 residues. The CDR3 reads CASSPPLAGGVDTQYF. The CDR3 region has the DNA TGTGCCAGCAGCCCCCCCCTAGCGGGAGGGGTAGATACGCAGTATTTT.

In this sample, this clone turned up once. The rearrangement joins TRBV9 to TRBJ2-3; weak D call: TRBD2 (5 bases). Trimming cost V 3 bases and J 3 bases, with 14 bases left between them. This CDR3 contains 15 residues. Germline CDR1 SGDLS, CDR2 YYNGEE. CDR3 DNA: TGTGCCAGCAGCGAGCGGACCGCGAGAACAGATACGCAGTATTTT. This translates into CASSERTARTDTQYF.

This clone was detected once. The chain uses TRBV27 and TRBJ2-1, with 14 bases matching TRBD2. CDR3 length equals 18 residues. The J segment lost 3 bases and the V segment lost 5 bases, leaving 9 bases of the junction unmatched. In germline, CDR1 is MNHEY, CDR2 SMNVEV (reference sequence). The CDR3, as DNA: TGTGCCAGCAGTCGGCCCGGGACTAGCGGGAGTTACTACAATGAGCAGTTCTTC. Residues: CASSRPGTSGSYYNEQFF.

The chain is built from TRBV7-2 and TRBJ1-5; maybe TRBD1 (6 bases). V was trimmed by 5 bases and J by 7 bases, leaving 18 bases between them. The germline V gene encodes CDR1 SGHTA and CDR2 FQGNSA. There are 15 residues in the CDR3. The CDR3 nucleotides read TGTGCCAGCAGCCCAGGACAGACATGGTGGCAGCCCCAGCATTTT. This translates into CASSPGQTWWQPQHF.

This chain connects TRBV5-6 to TRBJ1-2; D remains ambiguous. V dropped 0 bases and J dropped 3 bases, with 6 bases sitting between them. The CDR3 has 13 amino acids. CDR1 and CDR2 from the germline V gene are SGHDT and YYEEEE. CDR3 nucleotide sequence: TGTGCCAGCAGCTTGGCAGGCCACTATGGCTACACCTTC. Translated: CASSLAGHYGYTF. The entire variable domain, with the rest obtained from reference TRBV5-6 and TRBJ1-2, is as follows: DAGVTQSPTHLIKTRGQQVTLRCSPKSGHDTVSWYQQALGQGPQFIFQYYEEEERQRGNFPDRFSGHQFPNYSSELNVNALLLGDSALYLCASSLAGHYGYTFGSGTRLTVV.

The gene calls are TRBV2 and TRBJ2-5; 10 bases are a match to TRBD2. Germline V gives CDR1 SNHLY, CDR2 FYNNEI. J lost 4 bases, V lost 8 bases, and 13 bases had no gene match. The CDR3 is 16 amino acids. For the CDR3, the DNA is TGTGCCAGCGGCCGGGGGCTAGCGGGGGAGGGAGAGACCCAGTACTTC. It codes for CASGRGLAGEGETQYF.

This clone was seen more than once but under ten times. The chain links TRBV9 to TRBJ2-7; TRBD1 aligns across 9 bases. The CDR3 has 15 amino acids. Germline V gives CDR1 SGDLS, CDR2 YYNGEE. V was clipped by 4 bases and J by 5 bases; unmatched bases: 10. This chain's CDR3 is CASSPLGQGIHEQYF. The CDR3 coding sequence is TGTGCCAGCAGCCCCCTGGGACAGGGTATCCACGAGCAGTACTTC. The full variable domain, with the rest looked up from reference TRBV9 and TRBJ2-7, is DSGVTQTPKHLITATGQRVTLRCSPRSGDLSVYWYQQSLDQGLQFLIQYYNGEERAKGNILERFSAQQFPDLHSELNLSSLELGDSALYFCASSPLGQGIHEQYFGPGTRLTVT.

This clone was seen only a few times. The rearrangement joins TRBV7-3 to TRBJ2-1; D uncertain. This CDR3 is 15 amino acids long. Deletions cut 4 bases from V and 0 bases from J, with 10 bases between. The germline V gene has CDR1 SGHTA and CDR2 FQGTGA. This CDR3 reads CASSSSTFSYNEQFF. CDR3 nucleotide sequence: TGTGCCAGCAGCTCTTCGACTTTCTCCTACAATGAGCAGTTCTTC.

This chain links TRBV7-2 with TRBJ1-5; a possible D gene is TRBD1 (6 bases). There are 15 residues in the CDR3. Looked up from germline, CDR1 is SGHTA and CDR2 is FQGNSA. The V and J ends lost 5 bases and 2 bases respectively, with 13 bases between them. CDR3 amino acids: CASSQKAGGNQPQHF. The CDR3, as DNA: TGTGCCAGCAGCCAGAAGGCAGGGGGCAATCAGCCCCAGCATTTT.

The chain joins TRBV7-8 to TRBJ2-7, with TRBD2 matching over 8 bases. The CDR3 totals 19 residues. The ends lost 1 base at V and 5 bases at J; junction bases unmatched: 19. The germline V gene has CDR1 SGHVS and CDR2 FQNEAQ. CDR3 sequence reads: CASSLVSVPGGGSAHEQYF. The CDR3 bases are TGTGCCAGCAGCTTAGTTTCGGTCCCCGGGGGGGGGTCTGCCCACGAGCAGTACTTC.

The chain has TRBV2 and TRBJ1-4; possible D gene TRBD1, 5 bases. Germline assignment: CDR1 SNHLY and CDR2 FYNNEI. CDR3 length equals 15 residues. Trimming shortened V by 2 bases and J by 4 bases, and 11 bases separated the two germline ends. The CDR3 loop reads CASSEHRPFNEKLFF. The CDR3 DNA follows: TGTGCCAGCAGTGAACACAGGCCCTTTAATGAAAAACTGTTTTTT.

CDR3 sequence (DNA): TGTGCCACCACCCCGCGCGGGGGACCGTCAACTAATGAAAAACTGTTTTTT. Translated, it gives CATTPRGGPSTNEKLFF. The genes are TRBV7-9 and TRBJ1-4, with a weak D call TRBD1 (5 bases). CDR3 length: 17 amino acids. The germline V gene has CDR1 SEHNR and CDR2 FQNEAQ (reference sequence). V was cut by 10 bases and J by 0 bases, with 21 bases left in between.

The CDR3, as DNA: TGTGCCAGCAGTTTATATCACACAAACAATGAGCAGTTCTTC. It translates to CASSLYHTNNEQFF. This chain joins TRBV27 and TRBJ2-1; D uncertain. In germline, CDR1 is MNHEY, CDR2 SMNVEV (reference sequence). The CDR3 length is 14 residues. V was cut by 1 base and J by 5 bases, with 9 bases left in between.

CDR3 in amino acids: CASGLDAGGSGELFF. The CDR3 DNA follows: TGTGCTAGTGGTTTGGACGCCGGTGGGAGCGGGGAGCTGTTTTTT. This chain joins TRBV12-5 and TRBJ2-2, with D possibly TRBD2 on 5 matching bases. Trimming stripped 1 base from V and 7 bases from J, with 13 bases between. Germline-derived CDR1 and CDR2 are LGHNT and FRNRAP. CDR3 length equals 15 residues.

The chain is built from TRBV21-1 and TRBJ1-1; TRBD1 was called by the table and not checked on the DNA. TRBV21-1 is shown as a pseudogene. This CDR3 contains 15 residues. This CDR3 reads CASSKVGGRNTEAFF. CDR3 sequence (DNA): TGTGCCAGCAGCAAAGTAGGGGGAAGGAACACTGAAGCTTTCTTT.

This clone has only one observation. The rearrangement joins TRBV2 to TRBJ1-5; 7 nucleotides align to TRBD1. This CDR3 contains 14 residues. The V gene's germline CDR1 is SNHLY and CDR2 FYNNEI. Trimming cost V 7 bases and J 1 base; bases outside gene matches: 4. CDR3 coding DNA: TGTGCCAGCACAGGGGGATTGAGCAATCAGCCCCAGCATTTT. Translating gives CASTGGLSNQPQHF.

CDR3 sequence (DNA): TGTGCCAGCAGCCCCGGAGGCGAGACCCAGTACTTC. Translated: CASSPGGETQYF. This sequence joins TRBV5-6 and TRBJ2-5, with a weak D call TRBD2 (5 bases). Germline values: CDR1 SGHDT, CDR2 YYEEEE. The CDR3 contains 12 residues. V was pared by 4 bases and J by 5 bases, with 9 bases between.

The chain combines TRBV7-2 with TRBJ2-5; D remains unclear. The J call could be wrong; TRBJ2-7 is a better fit for the DNA end. Germline CDR1 SGHTA, CDR2 FQGNSA. The length of the CDR3 is 12 residues. CDR3 sequence (DNA): TGTGCCAGCAGCTTCTTACTATACGAGCAGTACTTC. Its translation is CASSFLLYEQYF.

The rearrangement links TRBV14 to TRBJ2-7, with TRBD2 matching over 11 bases. The CDR3 has 18 amino acids. The V gene end was trimmed by 2 bases and the J gene end by 3 bases; junction bases not matched to a gene: 12. The germline gives CDR1 SGHDN, CDR2 FVKESK. The CDR3 sequence is CASSQWSLVGLADYEQYF. The CDR3, as DNA: TGTGCCAGCAGCCAATGGTCCCTCGTGGGACTAGCGGACTACGAGCAGTACTTC.